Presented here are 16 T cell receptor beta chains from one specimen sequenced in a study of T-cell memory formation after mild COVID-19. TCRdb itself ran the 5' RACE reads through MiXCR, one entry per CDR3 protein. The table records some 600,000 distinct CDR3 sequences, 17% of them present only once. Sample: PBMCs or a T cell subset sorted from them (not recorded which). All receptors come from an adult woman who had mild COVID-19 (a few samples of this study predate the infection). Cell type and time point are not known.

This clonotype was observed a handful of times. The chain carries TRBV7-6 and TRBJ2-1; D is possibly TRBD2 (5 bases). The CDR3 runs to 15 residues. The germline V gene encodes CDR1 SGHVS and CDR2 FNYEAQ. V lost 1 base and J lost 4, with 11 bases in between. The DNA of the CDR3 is TGTGCCAGCAGCTTAGGGATTAGCGAGTACAATGAGCAGTTCTTC. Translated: CASSLGISEYNEQFF.

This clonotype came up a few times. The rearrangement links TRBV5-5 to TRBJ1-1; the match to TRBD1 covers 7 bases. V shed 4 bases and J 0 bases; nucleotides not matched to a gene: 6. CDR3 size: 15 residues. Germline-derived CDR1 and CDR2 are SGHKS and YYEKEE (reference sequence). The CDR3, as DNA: TGTGCCAGCAGCCCGGGACAGAGCATGAACACTGAAGCTTTCTTT. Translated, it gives CASSPGQSMNTEAFF.

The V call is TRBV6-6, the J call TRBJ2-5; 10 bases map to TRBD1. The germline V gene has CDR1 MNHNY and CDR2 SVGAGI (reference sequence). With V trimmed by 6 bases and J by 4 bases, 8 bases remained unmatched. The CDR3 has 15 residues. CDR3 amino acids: CASSSGTGVPETQYF. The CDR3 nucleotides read TGTGCCAGCAGCAGCGGGACAGGGGTACCAGAGACCCAGTACTTC.

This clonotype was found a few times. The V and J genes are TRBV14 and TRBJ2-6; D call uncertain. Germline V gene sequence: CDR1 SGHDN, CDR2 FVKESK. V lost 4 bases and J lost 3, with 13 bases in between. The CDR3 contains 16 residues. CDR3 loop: CASSRGSMVGANVLTF. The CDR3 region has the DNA TGTGCCAGCAGCCGGGGTAGTATGGTTGGGGCCAACGTCCTGACTTTC.

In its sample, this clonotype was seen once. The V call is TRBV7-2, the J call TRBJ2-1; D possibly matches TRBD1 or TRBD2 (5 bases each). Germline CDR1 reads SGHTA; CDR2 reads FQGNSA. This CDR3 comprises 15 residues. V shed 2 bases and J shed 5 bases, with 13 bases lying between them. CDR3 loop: CASSLLGRGDNEQFF. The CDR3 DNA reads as TGTGCCAGCAGCTTATTGGGAAGAGGGGACAATGAGCAGTTCTTC.

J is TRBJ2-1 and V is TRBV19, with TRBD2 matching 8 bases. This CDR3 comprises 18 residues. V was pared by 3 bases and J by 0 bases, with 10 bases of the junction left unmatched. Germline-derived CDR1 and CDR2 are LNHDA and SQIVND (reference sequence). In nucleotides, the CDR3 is TGTGCCAGTAGTATGGTTGGTTGGCGGGAGGACTCCTACAATGAGCAGTTCTTC. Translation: CASSMVGWREDSYNEQFF.

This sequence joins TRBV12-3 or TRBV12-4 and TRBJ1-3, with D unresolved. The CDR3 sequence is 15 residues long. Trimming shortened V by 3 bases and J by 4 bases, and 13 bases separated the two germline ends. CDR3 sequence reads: CASSFVVLGGNTIYF. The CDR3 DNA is TGTGCCAGCAGTTTTGTGGTCCTCGGGGGAAACACCATATATTTT.

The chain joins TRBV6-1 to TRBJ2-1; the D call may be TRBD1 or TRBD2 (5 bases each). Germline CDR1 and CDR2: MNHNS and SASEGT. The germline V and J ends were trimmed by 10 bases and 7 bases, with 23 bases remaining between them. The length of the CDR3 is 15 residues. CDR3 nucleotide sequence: TGTGCCATCGTCCGGGGACCTTCCCTTCGAAATGAGCAGTTCTTC. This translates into CAIVRGPSLRNEQFF.

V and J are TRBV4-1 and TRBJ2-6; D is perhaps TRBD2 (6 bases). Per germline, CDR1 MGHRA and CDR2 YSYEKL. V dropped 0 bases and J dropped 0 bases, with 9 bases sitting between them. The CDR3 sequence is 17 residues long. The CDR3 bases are TGCGCCAGCAGCCAAGAAGTCGGGAGCTCTGGGGCCAACGTCCTGACTTTC. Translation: CASSQEVGSSGANVLTF.

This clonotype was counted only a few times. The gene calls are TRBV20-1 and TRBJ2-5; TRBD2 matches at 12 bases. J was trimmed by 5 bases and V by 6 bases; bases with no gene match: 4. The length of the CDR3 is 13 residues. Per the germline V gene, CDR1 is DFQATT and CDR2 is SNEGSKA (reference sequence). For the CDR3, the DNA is TGCAGTGCCAGGACTAGCGGGATGGAGACCCAGTACTTC. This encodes CSARTSGMETQYF.

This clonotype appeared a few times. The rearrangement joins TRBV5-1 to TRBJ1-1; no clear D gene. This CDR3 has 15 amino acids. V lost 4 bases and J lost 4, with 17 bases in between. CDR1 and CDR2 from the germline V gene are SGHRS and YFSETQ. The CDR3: CASSRDSGASTEAFF. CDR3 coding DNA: TGCGCCAGCAGCCGAGACTCGGGAGCTTCCACTGAAGCTTTCTTT.

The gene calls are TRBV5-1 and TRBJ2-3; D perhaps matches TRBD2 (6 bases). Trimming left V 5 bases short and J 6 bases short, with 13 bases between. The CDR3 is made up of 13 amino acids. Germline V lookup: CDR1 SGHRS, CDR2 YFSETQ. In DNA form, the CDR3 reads TGCGCCAGCAGGACTAGGACCGGGGATACGCAGTATTTT. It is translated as CASRTRTGDTQYF.

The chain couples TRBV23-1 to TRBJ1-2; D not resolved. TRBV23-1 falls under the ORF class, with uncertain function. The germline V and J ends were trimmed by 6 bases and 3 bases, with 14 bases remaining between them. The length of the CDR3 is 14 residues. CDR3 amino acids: CASRLGLEDYGYTF. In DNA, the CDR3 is TGCGCCAGCAGGTTGGGCTTGGAAGACTATGGCTACACCTTC.

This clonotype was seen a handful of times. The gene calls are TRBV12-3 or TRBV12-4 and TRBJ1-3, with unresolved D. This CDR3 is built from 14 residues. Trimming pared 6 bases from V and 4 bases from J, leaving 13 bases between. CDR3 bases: TGTGCCAGCAGCACATGGGGTAAAGGAAACACCATATATTTT. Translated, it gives CASSTWGKGNTIYF.

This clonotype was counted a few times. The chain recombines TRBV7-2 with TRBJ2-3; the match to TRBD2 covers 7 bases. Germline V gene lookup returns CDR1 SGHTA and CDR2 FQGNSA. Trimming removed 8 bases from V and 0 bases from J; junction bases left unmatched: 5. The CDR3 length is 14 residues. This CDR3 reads CASGLAVSTDTQYF. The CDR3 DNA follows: TGTGCCAGCGGCCTAGCGGTTAGCACAGATACGCAGTATTTT.

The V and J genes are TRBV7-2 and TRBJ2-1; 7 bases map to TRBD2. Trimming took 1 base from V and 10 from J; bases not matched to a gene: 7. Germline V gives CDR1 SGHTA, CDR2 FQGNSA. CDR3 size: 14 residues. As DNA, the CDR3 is TGTGCCAGCAGCTTAGTTGAGGTCGGGGGGGAGCAGTTCTTC. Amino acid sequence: CASSLVEVGGEQFF.